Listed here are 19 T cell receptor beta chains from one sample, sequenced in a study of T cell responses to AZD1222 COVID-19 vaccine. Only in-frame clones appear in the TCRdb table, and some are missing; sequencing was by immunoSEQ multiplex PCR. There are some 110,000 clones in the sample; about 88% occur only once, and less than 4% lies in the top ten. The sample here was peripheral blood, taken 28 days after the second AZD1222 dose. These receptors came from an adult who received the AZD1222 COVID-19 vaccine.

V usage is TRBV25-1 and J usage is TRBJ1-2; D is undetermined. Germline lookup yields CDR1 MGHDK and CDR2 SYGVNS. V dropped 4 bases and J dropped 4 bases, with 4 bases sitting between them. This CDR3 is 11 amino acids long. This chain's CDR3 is CASSGGYGYTF. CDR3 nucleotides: TGTGCCAGCAGTGGGGGCTATGGCTACACCTTC.

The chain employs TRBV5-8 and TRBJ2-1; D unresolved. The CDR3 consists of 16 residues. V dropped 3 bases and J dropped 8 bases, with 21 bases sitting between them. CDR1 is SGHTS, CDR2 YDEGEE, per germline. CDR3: CASSSRGREKVHEQFF. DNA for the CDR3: TGTGCCAGCAGCTCTCGAGGAAGGGAAAAGGTACATGAGCAGTTCTTC.

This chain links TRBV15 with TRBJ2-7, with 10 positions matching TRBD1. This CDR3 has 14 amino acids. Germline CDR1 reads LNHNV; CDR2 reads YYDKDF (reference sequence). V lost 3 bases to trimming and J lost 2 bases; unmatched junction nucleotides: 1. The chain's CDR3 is CATSRDRGAYEQYF. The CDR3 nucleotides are TGTGCCACCAGCAGGGACAGGGGGGCCTACGAGCAGTACTTC. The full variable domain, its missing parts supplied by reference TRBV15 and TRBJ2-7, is DAMVIQNPRYQVTQFGKPVTLSCSQTLNHNVMYWYQQKSSQAPKLLFHYYDKDFNNEADTPDNFQSRRPNTSFCFLDIRSPGLGDTAMYLCATSRDRGAYEQYFGPGTRLTVT.

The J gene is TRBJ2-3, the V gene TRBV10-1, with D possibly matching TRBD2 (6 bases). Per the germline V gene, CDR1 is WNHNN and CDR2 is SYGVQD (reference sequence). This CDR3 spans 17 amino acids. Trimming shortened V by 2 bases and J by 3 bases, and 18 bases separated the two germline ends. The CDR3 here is CASSERRGRKSTDTQYF. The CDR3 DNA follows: TGCGCCAGCAGTGAGAGAAGAGGGAGGAAGTCGACAGATACGCAGTATTTT.

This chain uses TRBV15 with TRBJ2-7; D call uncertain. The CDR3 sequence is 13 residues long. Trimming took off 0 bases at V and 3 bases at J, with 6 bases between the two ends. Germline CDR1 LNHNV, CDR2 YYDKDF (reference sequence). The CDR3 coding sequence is TGTGCCACCAGCAGAGACGGGTTCTACGAGCAGTACTTC. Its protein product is CATSRDGFYEQYF.

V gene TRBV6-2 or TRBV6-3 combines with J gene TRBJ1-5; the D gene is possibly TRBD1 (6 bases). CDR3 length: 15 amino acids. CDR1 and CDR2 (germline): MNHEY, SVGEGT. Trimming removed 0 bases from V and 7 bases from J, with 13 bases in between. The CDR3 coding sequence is TGTGCCAGCAGTTACTCCGCTGGGGGCGGGCAGCCCCAGCATTTT. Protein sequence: CASSYSAGGGQPQHF.

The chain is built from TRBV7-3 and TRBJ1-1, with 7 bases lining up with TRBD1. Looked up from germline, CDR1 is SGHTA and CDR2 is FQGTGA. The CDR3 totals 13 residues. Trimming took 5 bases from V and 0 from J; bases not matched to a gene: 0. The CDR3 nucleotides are TGTGCCAGCAGCGACAGGGTGAACACTGAAGCTTTCTTT. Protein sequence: CASSDRVNTEAFF.

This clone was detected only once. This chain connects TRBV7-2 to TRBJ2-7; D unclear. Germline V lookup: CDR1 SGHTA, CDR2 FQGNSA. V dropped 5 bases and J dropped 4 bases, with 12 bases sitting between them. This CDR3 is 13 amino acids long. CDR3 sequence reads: CASSPLNRYEQYF. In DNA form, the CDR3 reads TGTGCCAGCAGCCCCCTCAATAGGTACGAGCAGTACTTC.

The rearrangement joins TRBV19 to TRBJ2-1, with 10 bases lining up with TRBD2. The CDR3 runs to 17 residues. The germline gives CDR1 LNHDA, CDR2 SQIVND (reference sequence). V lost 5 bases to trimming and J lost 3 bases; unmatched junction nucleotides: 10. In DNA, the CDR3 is TGTGCCAGTAGTCCGGGTACTAGCGGGGCGAGCTACAATGAGCAGTTCTTC. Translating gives CASSPGTSGASYNEQFF.

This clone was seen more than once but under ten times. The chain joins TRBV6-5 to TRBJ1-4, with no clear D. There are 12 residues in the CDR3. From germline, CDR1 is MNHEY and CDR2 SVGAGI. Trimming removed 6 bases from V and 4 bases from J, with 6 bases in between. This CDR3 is CASSDYNEKLFF. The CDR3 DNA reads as TGTGCCAGCAGCGACTATAATGAAAAACTGTTTTTT.

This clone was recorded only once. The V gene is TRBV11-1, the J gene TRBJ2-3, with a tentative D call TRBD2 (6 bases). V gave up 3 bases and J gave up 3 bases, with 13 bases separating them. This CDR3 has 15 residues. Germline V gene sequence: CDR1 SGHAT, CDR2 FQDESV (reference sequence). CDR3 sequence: CASSLGLGRTDTQYF. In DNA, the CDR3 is TGTGCCAGCAGCTTGGGGCTAGGGAGGACAGATACGCAGTATTTT.

The DNA for the CDR3 is TGTGCTAGTGGTCGTAGCGGGAGGGCCTTGAATGAGCAGTTCTTC. Residues: CASGRSGRALNEQFF. This chain uses TRBV12-5 with TRBJ2-1; 11 bases map to TRBD2. This CDR3 comprises 15 residues. J lost 7 bases, V lost 5 bases, and 7 bases had no gene match. The germline CDR1 and CDR2 sequences are LGHNT and FRNRAP.

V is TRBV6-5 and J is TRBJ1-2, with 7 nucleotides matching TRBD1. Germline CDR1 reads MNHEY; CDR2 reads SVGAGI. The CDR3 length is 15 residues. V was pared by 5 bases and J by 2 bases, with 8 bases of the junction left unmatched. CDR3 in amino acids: CASSPQGGSNYGYTF. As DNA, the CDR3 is TGTGCCAGCAGTCCTCAGGGGGGAAGCAACTATGGCTACACCTTC.

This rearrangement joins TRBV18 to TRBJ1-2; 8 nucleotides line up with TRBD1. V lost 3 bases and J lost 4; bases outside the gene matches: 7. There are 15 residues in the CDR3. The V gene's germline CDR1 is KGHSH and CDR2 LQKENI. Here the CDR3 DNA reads TGTGCCAGCTCACCGACCAACAGGGGGGGCTATGGCTACACCTTC. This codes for CASSPTNRGGYGYTF.

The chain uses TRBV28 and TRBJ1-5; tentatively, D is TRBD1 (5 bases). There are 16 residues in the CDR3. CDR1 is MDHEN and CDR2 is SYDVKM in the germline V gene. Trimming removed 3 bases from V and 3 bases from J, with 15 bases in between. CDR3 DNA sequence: TGTGCCAGCAGTTTGGACGAATGGGACCCCAATCAGCCCCAGCATTTT. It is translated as CASSLDEWDPNQPQHF.

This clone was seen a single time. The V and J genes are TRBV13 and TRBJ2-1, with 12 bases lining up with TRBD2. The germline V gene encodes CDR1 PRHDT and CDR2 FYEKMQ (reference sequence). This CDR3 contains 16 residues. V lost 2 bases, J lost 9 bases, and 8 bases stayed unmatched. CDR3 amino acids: CASSLPRLAGALEQFF. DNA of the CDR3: TGTGCCAGCAGCTTACCCAGACTAGCGGGGGCCCTTGAGCAGTTCTTC.

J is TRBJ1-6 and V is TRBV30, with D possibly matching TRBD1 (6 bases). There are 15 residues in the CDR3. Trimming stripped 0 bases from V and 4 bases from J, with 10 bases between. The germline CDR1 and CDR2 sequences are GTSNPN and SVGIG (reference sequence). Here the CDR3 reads CAWSVRGQYNSPLHF. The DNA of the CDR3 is TGTGCCTGGAGTGTACGCGGACAGTATAATTCACCCCTCCACTTT.

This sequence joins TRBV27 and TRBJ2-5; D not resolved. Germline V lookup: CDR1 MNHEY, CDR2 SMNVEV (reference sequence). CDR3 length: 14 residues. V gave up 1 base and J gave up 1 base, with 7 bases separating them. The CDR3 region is CASSLFGSQETQYF. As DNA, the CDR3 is TGTGCCAGCAGTTTATTCGGCAGCCAAGAGACCCAGTACTTC.

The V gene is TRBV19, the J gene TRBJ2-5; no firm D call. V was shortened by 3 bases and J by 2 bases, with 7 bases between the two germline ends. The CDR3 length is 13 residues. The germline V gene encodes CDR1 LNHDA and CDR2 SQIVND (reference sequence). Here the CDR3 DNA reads TGTGCCAGTAGTATCACAAATCAAGAGACCCAGTACTTC. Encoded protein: CASSITNQETQYF.